The T cell receptor (beta chain) under discussion was sequenced for a study of blood T cell repertoires in COVID-19. In the study overall: Nucleic acid was either cDNA or gDNA, and it came from T cells, B-cell-depleted T cells, or PBMCs.

Repertoires were generated with immunoSEQ multiplex PCR, while TCRdb's copy carries only in-frame clones and drops some. In the table there are over 250,000 clones, 80% to 90% of which are singletons. The sequence derives from a woman in her sixties or seventies with acute or convalescent COVID-19. The sample comprised peripheral blood.

The CDR3 loop is CASSGQVNQPQHF. The CDR3 nucleotides read TGCGCCAGCAGTGGACAGGTCAATCAGCCCCAGCATTTT. V gene TRBV10-1 combines with J gene TRBJ1-5, with a possible D match to TRBD1 (6 bases). Germline lookup yields CDR1 WNHNN and CDR2 SYGVQD (reference sequence). The length of the CDR3 is 13 residues. V was cut by 4 bases and J by 3 bases, with 7 bases left in between.